These T cell receptor beta chains were read from a single sample in a study of response to subunit inactivated influenza vaccine. One entry per CDR3 protein, called by TCRdb with MiXCR from the RT-PCR reads. This sample has more than 700,000 distinct CDR3 sequences, with around 21% found just once. Source: PBMCs from blood, taken about 5 days after vaccination. The receptors were gathered from a man aged 50-59 years who received an inactivated influenza vaccine. The CDR3 runs from the conserved cysteine through the conserved F or W. The D gene is left open where the match is weak. For some rows the clone size is stated as once, few or many, or as a class when expanded; others skip it.

d_gene: NA; j_gene: TRBJ1-1; v_gene: TRBV5-4; abundance: NA; CDR3aa: CASSLVGMNTEAFF; CDR3nt: TGTGCCAGCAGCTTGGTGGGGATGAACACTGAAGCTTTCTTT
d_gene: TRBD2; j_gene: TRBJ2-3; v_gene: TRBV29-1; abundance: NA; CDR3aa: CSVKKLAGSNTDTQYF; CDR3nt: TGCAGCGTTAAGAAGCTAGCGGGGTCTAACACAGATACGCAGTATTTT
d_gene: NA; j_gene: TRBJ1-2; v_gene: TRBV12-3/TRBV12-4; abundance: NA; CDR3aa: CASSLVGGGGYTF; CDR3nt: TGTGCCAGCAGTTTAGTGGGGGGGGGAGGCTACACCTTC
d_gene: NA; j_gene: TRBJ2-5; v_gene: TRBV20-1; abundance: NA; CDR3aa: CSAPQKGRGETQYF; CDR3nt: TGCAGTGCGCCTCAGAAGGGGCGCGGGGAGACCCAGTACTTC
d_gene: NA; j_gene: TRBJ1-4; v_gene: TRBV5-5; abundance: NA; CDR3aa: CASSLRGRSTTNEKLFF; CDR3nt: TGTGCCAGCAGCTTGAGGGGCAGGAGCACAACTAATGAAAAACTGTTTTTT
d_gene: NA; j_gene: TRBJ2-5; v_gene: TRBV18; abundance: few; CDR3aa: CASSPPFGEETQYF; CDR3nt: TGTGCCAGCTCACCACCGTTCGGGGAAGAGACCCAGTACTTC
d_gene: TRBD2; j_gene: TRBJ2-3; v_gene: TRBV18; abundance: few; CDR3aa: CASSPQAGGKSDTQYF; CDR3nt: TGTGCCAGCTCACCACAGGCCGGGGGGAAGTCAGATACGCAGTATTTT
d_gene: NA; j_gene: TRBJ1-2; v_gene: TRBV4-3; abundance: NA; CDR3aa: CASSQDQDRTNYGYTF; CDR3nt: TGCGCCAGCAGCCAAGATCAAGACAGAACTAACTATGGCTACACCTTC
d_gene: TRBD2; j_gene: TRBJ2-1; v_gene: TRBV24-1; abundance: NA; CDR3aa: CATSDFRLAGGNNEQFF; CDR3nt: TGTGCCACCAGTGATTTCAGACTAGCGGGAGGGAACAATGAGCAGTTCTTC
d_gene: TRBD1; j_gene: TRBJ2-1; v_gene: TRBV2; abundance: few; CDR3aa: CASTLRQGFNEQFF; CDR3nt: TGTGCCAGCACCCTCAGACAGGGCTTTAATGAGCAGTTCTTC
d_gene: TRBD2; j_gene: TRBJ2-1; v_gene: TRBV20-1; abundance: few; CDR3aa: CSASPLAGASSYNEQFF; CDR3nt: TGCAGTGCTAGCCCACTAGCGGGAGCGAGCTCCTACAATGAGCAGTTCTTC
d_gene: TRBD1; j_gene: TRBJ2-3; v_gene: TRBV5-1; abundance: few; CDR3aa: CASRDRGADTQYF; CDR3nt: TGCGCCAGCAGGGACAGGGGAGCAGATACGCAGTATTTT